This note documents a single T cell receptor (beta chain) sequence. Its specificity is unknown. This sample is drawn from a study of blood T cells in healthy people across ages. Study-level findings and limits: The study lacked donor CMV status, which possibly confounded expanded clonotype changes. Age brought a roughly linear fall in TCR beta diversity measured per million T cells.

The CDR3 loop spans 14 amino acids. In germline, CDR1 is ENHRY, CDR2 SYGVKD. The V gene end was trimmed by 6 bases and the J gene end by 4 bases; junction bases not matched to a gene: 8. Combining a sample-barcoded 5' primer with a J-beta primer mix, a second PCR ran for roughly 7 to 12 cycles. Each cDNA molecule, via a template-switch adaptor with 12 random nucleotides, was tagged. There were at least 3 million CDR3-containing paired-end reads obtained from each sample. Each CDR3 protein is one row after TCRdb ran MiXCR on the 5' RACE reads. The sample consists of approximately 850,000 distinct CDR3 sequences, more than 40% of them appearing once.

The chain employs TRBV10-3 and TRBJ1-2; 7 bases line up with TRBD1. The clonotype was recovered from a man aged 60 to 75 in good health. Sequencing was carried out using blood. The CDR3 sequence is CAIRAAGGIYGYTF. CDR3 in DNA: TGTGCCATCAGGGCGGCAGGGGGTATCTATGGCTACACCTTC.